The T cell receptor beta chain under discussion was sequenced for a study of T cells in women clearing cervical HPV infection. At the level of the study: HLA type stays a possible confounder, typing being limited.

Dot-blot hybridization genotyped cervical HPV amplified with MY09/MY11 PCR. Overall study findings and caveats: TRBV6-7 relative abundance averaged approximately 0.1% in cases and under 0.2% in controls.

Genomic DNA, averaging roughly 1,200 ng per sample, yielded TCR beta CDR3 via immunoSEQ. The assay was immunoSEQ multiplex PCR, and TCRdb's table has in-frame clones only and misses some. Its listing shows approximately 23,000 clones. As for this clone: Its antigen is not known. The read gets to within 3 residues of the CDR3 end, and the germline J gene fills in the rest.

The V end was cut by 2 bases, the J end by 3 bases, with 14 bases between. Germline CDR1 MNHNS, CDR2 SASEGT. This CDR3 is built from 16 residues. The material sequenced was blood buffy coat. The rearrangement joins TRBV6-1 to TRBJ1-5, with D tentatively TRBD1 (6 bases). This clonotype originated in a woman between 18 and 69 years old with a cervical HPV16 infection that either progressed to CIN3+ or cleared (not recorded which). The chain's CDR3 is CASSELPGTPNQPQHF. Partial CDR3 DNA: TGTGCCAGCAGTGAACTTCCCGGGACACCCAATCAGCCC.